The 27 T cell receptor beta chains in this list originate from one sample, sequenced in a study of blood T cells in healthy people across ages. The use of a sample-barcoded 5' primer and a J-beta primer mix characterized a second PCR of 7 to 11 cycles. TCRdb redid the calling of the 5' RACE reads with MiXCR, one entry per CDR3 protein. The sample shows 950,000 to 1,200,000 distinct CDR3 sequences, 35% to 40% of them seen only once. The sequenced sample consisted of blood. Every receptor here comes from a young man in good health.

With regard to this clonotype: A junction boundary mismatches the germline segment, possibly from a read error. V is TRBV10-3 and J is TRBJ2-2, with D possibly TRBD2 on 6 matching bases. The CDR3 runs to 13 residues. From germline, CDR1 is ENHRY and CDR2 SYGVKD. The CDR3 nucleotides read TGTGCCATCGGCCAGGGAGGCACCGGGAAGCTGTTTTTT. Protein product: CAIGQGGTGKLFF.

This chain connects TRBV4-2 to TRBJ2-3; the D is unclear. CDR3 length equals 16 residues. Germline loops: CDR1 LGHNA, CDR2 YNFKEQ. Trimming shortened V by 0 bases and J by 4 bases, and 14 bases separated the two germline ends. This chain's CDR3 is CASSQDWAVSADTQYF. DNA of the CDR3: TGTGCCAGCAGCCAAGATTGGGCAGTCAGCGCAGATACGCAGTATTTT.

V and J are TRBV20-1 and TRBJ2-1; 13 nucleotides align to TRBD2. CDR3 size: 17 residues. Trimming cost V 5 bases and J 0 bases; bases outside gene matches: 7. Germline values: CDR1 DFQATT, CDR2 SNEGSKA (reference sequence). The CDR3 loop reads CSALTSGGASSYNEQFF. The CDR3 bases are TGCAGTGCTTTAACTAGCGGGGGGGCTAGCTCCTACAATGAGCAGTTCTTC.

The genes are TRBV10-3 and TRBJ1-5; 10 bases line up with TRBD1. Germline V gene data show CDR1 as ENHRY and CDR2 as SYGVKD. V trimming: 0 bases; J trimming: 2 bases; junction bases outside the gene matches: 13. This CDR3 comprises 20 residues. The CDR3 DNA sequence: TGTGCCATCAGTGAGTCGAGAATCGGGACAGGGGAAATTGGCAATCAGCCCCAGCATTTT. Its protein product is CAISESRIGTGEIGNQPQHF.

In its sample, this clonotype was seen a few times. This chain connects TRBV6-2 or TRBV6-3 to TRBJ2-1; tentative D call: TRBD1 (6 bases). The germline V gene encodes CDR1 MNHEY and CDR2 SVGEGT. The CDR3 contains 15 residues. Between the trimmed V and J ends, which lost 0 bases and 3 bases, there was a span of 9 bases. The CDR3 here is CASSYSGTLYNEQFF. DNA for the CDR3: TGTGCCAGCAGTTACTCCGGGACACTCTACAATGAGCAGTTCTTC.

The chain uses TRBV12-3 or TRBV12-4 and TRBJ1-2; perhaps TRBD1 as D (6 bases). This CDR3 is built from 13 residues. Trimming shortened V by 5 bases and J by 7 bases, and 14 bases separated the two germline ends. The CDR3 protein is CASSLNRDPGYTF. The CDR3 DNA reads TGTGCCAGCAGTCTCAACAGGGATCCTGGCTACACCTTC.

This clonotype was observed a few times. This chain uses TRBV7-2 with TRBJ2-3; unclear D gene. CDR1 and CDR2 (germline): SGHTA, FQGNSA. Trimming left V 2 bases short and J 7 bases short, with 10 bases between. The CDR3 is made up of 13 amino acids. CDR3 protein: CASSLLSYNTQYF. In nucleotides, the CDR3 is TGTGCCAGCAGCTTACTCAGTTACAATACGCAGTATTTT.

This clonotype occurred a few times. The genes are TRBV7-9 and TRBJ1-1; no firm D call. Germline CDR1 and CDR2: SEHNR and FQNEAQ (reference sequence). The CDR3 has 14 residues. The ends were cut back, 5 bases at V and 1 base at J, with 11 bases in the middle. The CDR3 sequence: CASSPSMGNTEAFF. The DNA for the CDR3 is TGTGCCAGCAGCCCCTCTATGGGGAACACTGAAGCTTTCTTT.

This chain connects TRBV24-1 to TRBJ2-5; 8 bases are shared with TRBD2. Germline CDR1 reads KGHDR; CDR2 reads SFDVKD. The CDR3 has 15 amino acids. J was trimmed by 11 bases and V by 9 bases; bases with no gene match: 19. This chain's CDR3 is CATAPVGLAGNEQYF. Here the CDR3 DNA reads TGTGCCACCGCCCCAGTCGGGCTAGCGGGTAATGAGCAGTACTTC.

This clonotype was seen a few times. This chain uses TRBV25-1 with TRBJ2-3; possibly TRBD1 for D (6 bases). Germline CDR1 reads MGHDK; CDR2 reads SYGVNS. Trimming removed 6 bases from V and 0 bases from J, with 13 bases in between. The CDR3 contains 15 residues. The CDR3 sequence is CASRCRDISTDTQYF. In DNA form, the CDR3 reads TGTGCCAGCAGATGCCGGGACATTAGCACAGATACGCAGTATTTT.

This clonotype was seen only a few times. The V and J genes are TRBV12-3 or TRBV12-4 and TRBJ2-5, with 13 bases that match TRBD2. J gave up 1 base and V 4 bases, and 0 bases lay outside the gene matches. The CDR3 is 15 residues long. The CDR3 nucleotides are TGTGCCAGCAGTTGGACTAGCGGGGGCCAAGAGACCCAGTACTTC. Its protein is CASSWTSGGQETQYF.

This clonotype was seen once. The chain recombines TRBV5-1 with TRBJ2-2; 9 nucleotides align to TRBD1. From germline, CDR1 is SGHRS and CDR2 YFSETQ. The trim removed 3 bases at V and 4 bases at J, leaving 7 bases unmatched. This CDR3 comprises 16 residues. The CDR3, as DNA: TGCGCCAGCAGCTGGGGACAGGGCGGAAGCACCGGGGAGCTGTTTTTT. Protein: CASSWGQGGSTGELFF.

The chain recombines TRBV20-1 with TRBJ1-2; a weak D match, TRBD1 (6 bases). The CDR3 has 14 residues. Trimming left V 2 bases short and J 2 bases short, with 12 bases between. Germline lookup yields CDR1 DFQATT and CDR2 SNEGSKA (reference sequence). The CDR3: CSARRGGQNYGYTF. As DNA, the CDR3 is TGCAGTGCTAGACGGGGGGGGCAGAACTATGGCTACACCTTC.

The chain carries TRBV7-2 and TRBJ2-3; possibly TRBD2 for D (6 bases). CDR3 size: 15 residues. Germline values: CDR1 SGHTA, CDR2 FQGNSA. V shed 1 base and J shed 3 bases, with 11 bases lying between them. CDR3 in amino acids: CASSLGEGRTDTQYF. The CDR3 coding sequence is TGTGCCAGCAGCTTAGGTGAAGGGAGGACAGATACGCAGTATTTT.

This clonotype is a singleton in its sample. The chain couples TRBV2 to TRBJ2-5; no clear D. V dropped 4 bases and J dropped 4 bases, with 10 bases sitting between them. Germline loops: CDR1 SNHLY, CDR2 FYNNEI. The CDR3 sequence is 13 residues long. CDR3 nucleotides: TGTGCCAGCAGTGTACCGTACCGAGAGACCCAGTACTTC. This encodes CASSVPYRETQYF.

The rearrangement links TRBV20-1 to TRBJ1-2; D is unclear. This CDR3 has 11 amino acids. Germline V gives CDR1 DFQATT, CDR2 SNEGSKA (reference sequence). The CDR3 sequence: CSPLRAYGYTF. The CDR3 coding sequence is TGCAGCCCCCTGAGGGCTTATGGCTACACCTTC.

The chain employs TRBV9 and TRBJ2-3; unclear D gene. CDR3 length: 15 amino acids. Per the germline V gene, CDR1 is SGDLS and CDR2 is YYNGEE. V lost 0 bases and J 7 bases, leaving 15 bases between the germline ends. CDR3 loop: CASSVDWVGDYTQYF. For the CDR3, the DNA is TGTGCCAGCAGCGTAGACTGGGTGGGTGATTATACGCAGTATTTT. Full variable domain (remainder filled in from reference TRBV9 and TRBJ2-3): DSGVTQTPKHLITATGQRVTLRCSPRSGDLSVYWYQQSLDQGLQFLIQYYNGEERAKGNILERFSAQQFPDLHSELNLSSLELGDSALYFCASSVDWVGDYTQYFGPGTRLTVL.

The V and J genes are TRBV3-1 and TRBJ1-1, with D possibly matching TRBD1 (5 bases). V was trimmed by 4 bases and J by 4 bases, leaving 13 bases between them. Germline CDR1 LGHDT, CDR2 YNNKEL (reference sequence). The CDR3 sequence is 14 residues long. This chain's CDR3 is CASSRPGGFTEAFF. The CDR3, as DNA: TGTGCCAGCAGCCGCCCGGGGGGGTTCACTGAAGCTTTCTTT.

The chain couples TRBV5-1 to TRBJ1-2; TRBD1 matches at 8 bases. V was pared by 4 bases and J by 3 bases, with 11 bases of the junction left unmatched. The CDR3 covers 16 residues. Germline V lookup: CDR1 SGHRS, CDR2 YFSETQ. The CDR3 DNA is TGCGCCAGCAGCCCTGGGAAGACAGGGGTCCACTATGGCTACACCTTC. This sequence encodes CASSPGKTGVHYGYTF.

The chain is built from TRBV15 and TRBJ2-1; the match to TRBD1 covers 9 bases. Germline CDR1 and CDR2: LNHNV and YYDKDF (reference sequence). The CDR3 contains 14 residues. V gave up 8 bases and J gave up 6 bases; unmatched junction bases: 8. The CDR3 DNA reads as TGTGCCACCCTCGCCGGGACAGGGATCAATGAGCAGTTCTTC. Translated, it gives CATLAGTGINEQFF.

This clonotype occurred a few times. The chain has TRBV2 and TRBJ1-5; TRBD1 matches 8 bases. The V and J ends lost 4 bases and 4 bases, in that order; junction bases with no gene match: 6. Germline CDR1 SNHLY, CDR2 FYNNEI. The CDR3 consists of 15 residues. CDR3 sequence: CASSGTGGDNQPQHF. CDR3 DNA sequence: TGTGCCAGCAGTGGAACAGGGGGAGATAATCAGCCCCAGCATTTT.

The V gene is TRBV5-1, the J gene TRBJ1-1, with 9 bases identical to TRBD1. Germline V gene sequence: CDR1 SGHRS, CDR2 YFSETQ. This CDR3 is built from 14 residues. Trimming took 3 bases from V and 3 from J; bases not matched to a gene: 3. CDR3 loop: CASSWGTGHTEAFF. The CDR3 coding sequence is TGCGCCAGCAGCTGGGGGACAGGGCACACTGAAGCTTTCTTT.

This clonotype was seen only a few times. The J gene is TRBJ2-5, the V gene TRBV29-1; D is uncertain. Germline lookup yields CDR1 SQVTM and CDR2 ANQGSEA. The CDR3 length is 12 residues. With 2 bases removed from V and 3 bases from J, the gap between germline ends came to 7 bases. CDR3 nucleotides: TGCAGCGTTGAATTTGGCAAAGAGACCCAGTACTTC. Its protein product is CSVEFGKETQYF.

Note on this clonotype: A read error may produce the germline difference seen at one junction end. The J gene is TRBJ2-1, the V gene TRBV5-1, with D uncertain. The tail of the sequence fits TRBJ2-7 better, so the J call may be wrong. The germline gives CDR1 SGHRS, CDR2 YFSETQ. The CDR3 is 14 amino acids. The CDR3 reads CASILEIRSYEQYF. CDR3 sequence (DNA): TGCGCCAGCATCTTGGAAATCCGCAGCTACGAGCAGTACTTC.

The chain uses TRBV14 and TRBJ2-7; no clear D. This CDR3 comprises 12 residues. Trimming took off 1 base at V and 6 bases at J, with 7 bases between the two ends. CDR1 is SGHDN and CDR2 is FVKESK in the germline V gene. As DNA, the CDR3 is TGTGCCAGCAGCCAAGTCCTTCGCGAGCAGTACTTC. It is translated as CASSQVLREQYF.

This clonotype was observed a few times. The V gene is TRBV20-1, the J gene TRBJ1-5, with a weak D call TRBD1 (6 bases). The CDR3 spans 16 residues. V was pared by 5 bases and J by 4 bases, with 21 bases between. The germline V gene encodes CDR1 DFQATT and CDR2 SNEGSKA (reference sequence). The CDR3 loop is CSAPRGQGTPNQPQHF. In DNA form, the CDR3 reads TGCAGTGCTCCCCGGGGGCAGGGGACTCCTAATCAGCCCCAGCATTTT.

The chain is built from TRBV5-1 and TRBJ2-1; D is perhaps TRBD2 (5 bases). The end of the DNA fits TRBJ2-7 better, so the J call may be wrong. The CDR3 runs 15 residues. Germline CDR1 SGHRS, CDR2 YFSETQ. In nucleotides, the CDR3 is TGCGCCAGCAGCTTGGATCCGGGATCCTACAATGAGCAGTACTTC. It yields the protein CASSLDPGSYNEQYF.